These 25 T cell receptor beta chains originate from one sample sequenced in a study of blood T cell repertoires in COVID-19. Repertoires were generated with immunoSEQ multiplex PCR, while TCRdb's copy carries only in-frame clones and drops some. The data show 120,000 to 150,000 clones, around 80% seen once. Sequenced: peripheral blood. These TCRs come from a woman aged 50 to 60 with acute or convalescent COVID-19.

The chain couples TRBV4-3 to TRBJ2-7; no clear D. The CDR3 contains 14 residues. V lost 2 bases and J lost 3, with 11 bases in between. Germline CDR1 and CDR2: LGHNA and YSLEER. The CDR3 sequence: CASSQSTGFYEQYF. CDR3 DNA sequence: TGCGCCAGCAGCCAATCGACTGGCTTCTACGAGCAGTACTTC.

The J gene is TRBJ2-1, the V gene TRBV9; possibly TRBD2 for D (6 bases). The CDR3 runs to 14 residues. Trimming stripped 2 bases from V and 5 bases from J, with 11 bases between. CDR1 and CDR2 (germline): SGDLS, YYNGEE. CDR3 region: CASSVAGGNNEQFF. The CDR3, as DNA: TGTGCCAGCAGCGTCGCCGGGGGTAACAATGAGCAGTTCTTC.

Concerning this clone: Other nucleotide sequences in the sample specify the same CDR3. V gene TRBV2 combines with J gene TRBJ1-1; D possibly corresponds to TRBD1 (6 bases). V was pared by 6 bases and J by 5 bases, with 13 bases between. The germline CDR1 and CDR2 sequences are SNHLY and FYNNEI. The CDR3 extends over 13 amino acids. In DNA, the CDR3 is TGTGCCAGCAGGGGGCAGGGGACGACTGAAGCTTTCTTT. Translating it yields CASRGQGTTEAFF.

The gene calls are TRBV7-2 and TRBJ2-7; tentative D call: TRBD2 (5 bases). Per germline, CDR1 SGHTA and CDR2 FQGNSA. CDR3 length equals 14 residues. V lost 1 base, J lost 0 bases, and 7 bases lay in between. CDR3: CASSLGLSSYEQYF. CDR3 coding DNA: TGTGCCAGCAGCTTAGGACTATCCTCCTACGAGCAGTACTTC.

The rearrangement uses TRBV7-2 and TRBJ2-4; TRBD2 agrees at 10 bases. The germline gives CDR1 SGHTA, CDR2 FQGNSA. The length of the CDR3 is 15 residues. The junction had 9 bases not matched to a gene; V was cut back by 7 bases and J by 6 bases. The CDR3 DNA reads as TGTGCCAGCAAAAAAGCGGGGGGGCCGGTAAACATTCAGTACTTC. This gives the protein CASKKAGGPVNIQYF.

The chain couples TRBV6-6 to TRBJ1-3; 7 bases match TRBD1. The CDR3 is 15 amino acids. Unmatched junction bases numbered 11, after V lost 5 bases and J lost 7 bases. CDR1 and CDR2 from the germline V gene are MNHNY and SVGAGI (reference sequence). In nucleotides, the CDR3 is TGTGCCAGCAGTCCCACCGGGACAGTAAGCAACACCATATATTTT. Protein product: CASSPTGTVSNTIYF.

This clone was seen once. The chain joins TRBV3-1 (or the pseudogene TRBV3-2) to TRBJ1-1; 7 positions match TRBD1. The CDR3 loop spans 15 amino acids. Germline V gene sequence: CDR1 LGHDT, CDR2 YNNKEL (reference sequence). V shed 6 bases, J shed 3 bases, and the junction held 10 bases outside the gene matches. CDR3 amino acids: CASSFLYRGDTEAFF. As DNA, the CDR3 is TGTGCCAGCAGTTTTCTGTACAGGGGTGACACTGAAGCTTTCTTT.

CDR3 in DNA: TGTGCCAGCAGCTTAGCCCCCGCGGGGGGGCCTCTTCATACGCAGTATTTT. As protein: CASSLAPAGGPLHTQYF. The genes are TRBV7-2 and TRBJ2-3, with 9 positions matching TRBD2. After removal of 0 bases from V and 7 bases from J, the junction contained 11 bases not matched to a gene. The CDR3 is 17 residues long. CDR1 and CDR2 from the germline V gene are SGHTA and FQGNSA.

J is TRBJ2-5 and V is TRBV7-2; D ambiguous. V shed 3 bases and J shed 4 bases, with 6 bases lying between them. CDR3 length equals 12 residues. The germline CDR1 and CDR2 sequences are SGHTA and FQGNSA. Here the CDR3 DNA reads TGTGCCAGCAGCTTTATTTCAGAGACCCAGTACTTC. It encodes CASSFISETQYF.

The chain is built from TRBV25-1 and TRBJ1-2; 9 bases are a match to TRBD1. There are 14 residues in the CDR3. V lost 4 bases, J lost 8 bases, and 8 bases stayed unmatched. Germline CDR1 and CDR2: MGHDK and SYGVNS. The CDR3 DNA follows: TGTGCCAGCAGTGCCCCCGGGACAGGGAACGGCTACACCTTC. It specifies CASSAPGTGNGYTF.

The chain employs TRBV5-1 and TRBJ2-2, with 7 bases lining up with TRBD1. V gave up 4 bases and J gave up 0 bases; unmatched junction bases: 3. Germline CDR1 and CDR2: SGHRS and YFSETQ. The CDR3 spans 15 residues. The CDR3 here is CASSTGQANTGELFF. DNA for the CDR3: TGCGCCAGCAGCACCGGACAGGCGAACACCGGGGAGCTGTTTTTT.

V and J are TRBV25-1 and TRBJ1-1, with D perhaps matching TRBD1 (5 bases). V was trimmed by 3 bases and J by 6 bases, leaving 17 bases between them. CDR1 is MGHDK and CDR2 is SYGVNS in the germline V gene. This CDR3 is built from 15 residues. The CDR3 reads CASSDRQFREAEAFF. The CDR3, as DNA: TGTGCCAGCAGTGACCGACAGTTCCGGGAGGCTGAAGCTTTCTTT.

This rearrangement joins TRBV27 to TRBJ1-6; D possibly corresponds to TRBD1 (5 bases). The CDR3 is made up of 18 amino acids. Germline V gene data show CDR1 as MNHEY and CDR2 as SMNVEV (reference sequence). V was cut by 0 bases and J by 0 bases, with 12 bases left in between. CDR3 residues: CASSLSSPRDSYNSPLHF. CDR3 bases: TGTGCCAGCAGTTTATCGTCCCCCAGGGACTCCTATAATTCACCCCTCCACTTT.

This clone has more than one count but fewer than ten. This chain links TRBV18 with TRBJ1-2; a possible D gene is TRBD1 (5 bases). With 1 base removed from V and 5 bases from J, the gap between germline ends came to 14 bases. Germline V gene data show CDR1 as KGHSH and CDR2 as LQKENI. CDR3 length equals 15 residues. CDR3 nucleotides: TGTGCCAGCTCACCACGGTCGAGGAGGGGATATGGCTACACCTTC. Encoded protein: CASSPRSRRGYGYTF.

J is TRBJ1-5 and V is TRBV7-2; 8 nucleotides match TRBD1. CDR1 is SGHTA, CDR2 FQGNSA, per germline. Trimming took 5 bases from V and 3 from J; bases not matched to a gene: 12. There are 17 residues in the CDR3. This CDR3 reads CASSTRGGQGVNQPQHF. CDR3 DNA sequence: TGTGCCAGCAGCACCAGGGGAGGACAGGGTGTCAATCAGCCCCAGCATTTT.

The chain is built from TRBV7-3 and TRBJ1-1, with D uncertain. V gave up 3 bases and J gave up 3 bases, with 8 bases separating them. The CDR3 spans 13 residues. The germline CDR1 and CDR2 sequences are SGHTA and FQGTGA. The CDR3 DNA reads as TGTGCCAGCAGCTTCGGGTGGGACACTGAAGCTTTCTTT. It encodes CASSFGWDTEAFF.

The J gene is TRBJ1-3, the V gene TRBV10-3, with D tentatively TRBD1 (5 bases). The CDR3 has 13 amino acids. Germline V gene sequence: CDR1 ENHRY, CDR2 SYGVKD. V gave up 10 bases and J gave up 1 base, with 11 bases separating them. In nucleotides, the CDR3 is TGTGCCACCGAATCAGGGTCTGGAAACACCATATATTTT. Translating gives CATESGSGNTIYF.

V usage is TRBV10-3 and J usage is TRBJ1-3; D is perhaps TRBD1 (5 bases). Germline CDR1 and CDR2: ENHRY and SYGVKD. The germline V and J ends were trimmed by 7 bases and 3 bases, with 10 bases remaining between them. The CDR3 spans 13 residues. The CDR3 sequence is CAITSGYGNTIYF. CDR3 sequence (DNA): TGTGCCATCACCTCAGGGTATGGAAACACCATATATTTT.

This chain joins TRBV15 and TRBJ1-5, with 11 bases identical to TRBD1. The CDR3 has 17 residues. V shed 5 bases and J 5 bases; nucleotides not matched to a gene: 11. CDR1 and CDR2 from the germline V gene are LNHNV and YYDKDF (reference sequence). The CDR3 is CATSATLLDRGHQPQHF. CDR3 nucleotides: TGTGCCACCAGCGCTACCCTCTTGGACAGGGGGCATCAGCCCCAGCATTTT.

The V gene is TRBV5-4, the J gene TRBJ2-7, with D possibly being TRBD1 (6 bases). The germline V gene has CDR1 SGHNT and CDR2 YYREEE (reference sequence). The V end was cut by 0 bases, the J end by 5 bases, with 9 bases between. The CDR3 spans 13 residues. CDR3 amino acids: CASSLEGVNEQYF. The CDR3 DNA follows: TGTGCCAGCAGCTTGGAGGGGGTAAACGAGCAGTACTTC.

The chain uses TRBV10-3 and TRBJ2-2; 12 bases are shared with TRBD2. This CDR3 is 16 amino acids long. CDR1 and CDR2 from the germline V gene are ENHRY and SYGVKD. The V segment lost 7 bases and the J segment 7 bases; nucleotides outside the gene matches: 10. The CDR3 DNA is TGTGCCATCAAGTCTAGCGGGGGGGCCGGCGACGGGGAGCTGTTTTTT. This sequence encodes CAIKSSGGAGDGELFF.

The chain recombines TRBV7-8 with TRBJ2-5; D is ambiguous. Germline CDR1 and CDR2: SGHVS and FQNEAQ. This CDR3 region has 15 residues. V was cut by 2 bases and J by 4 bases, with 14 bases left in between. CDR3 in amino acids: CASSLRLTALETQYF. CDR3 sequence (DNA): TGTGCCAGCAGCTTAAGGCTTACAGCTTTAGAGACCCAGTACTTC.

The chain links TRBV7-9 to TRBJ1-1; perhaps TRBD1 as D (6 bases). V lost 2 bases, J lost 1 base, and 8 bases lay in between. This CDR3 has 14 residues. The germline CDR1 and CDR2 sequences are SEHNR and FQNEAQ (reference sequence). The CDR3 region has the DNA TGTGCCAGCAGCTTATCACAGGGGAACACTGAAGCTTTCTTT. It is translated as CASSLSQGNTEAFF. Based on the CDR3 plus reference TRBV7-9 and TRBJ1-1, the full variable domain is DTGVSQNPRHKITKRGQNVTFRCDPISEHNRLYWYRQTLGQGPEFLTYFQNEAQLEKSRLLSDRFSAERPKGSFSTLEIQRTEQGDSAMYLCASSLSQGNTEAFFGQGTRLTVV.

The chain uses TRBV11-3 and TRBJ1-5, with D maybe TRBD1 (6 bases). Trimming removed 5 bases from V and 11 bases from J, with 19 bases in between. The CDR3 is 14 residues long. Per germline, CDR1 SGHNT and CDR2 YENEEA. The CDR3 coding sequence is TGTGCCAGCAGCAACCGAGGGGGGGGATGGACCCAGCATTTT. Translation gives CASSNRGGGWTQHF. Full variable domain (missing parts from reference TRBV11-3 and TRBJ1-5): EAGVVQSPRYKIIEKKQPVAFWCNPISGHNTLYWYLQNLGQGPELLIRYENEEAVDDSQLPKDRFSAERLKGVDSTLKIQPAELGDSAVYLCASSNRGGGWTQHFGDGTRLSIL.

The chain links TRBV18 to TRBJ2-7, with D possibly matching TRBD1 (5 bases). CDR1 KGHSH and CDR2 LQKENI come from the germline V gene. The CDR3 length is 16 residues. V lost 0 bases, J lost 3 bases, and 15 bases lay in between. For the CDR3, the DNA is TGTGCCAGCTCACCACCCCCTAGGCAGGGAAACTACGAGCAGTACTTC. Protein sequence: CASSPPPRQGNYEQYF.